This TCR beta chain stems from a study of shared clonotypes between healthy human individuals. Findings and caveats of the study: Estimated clonotype richness was generally higher in naive than memory subsets.

This clone was detected only once. Its antigen is still unknown. This specimen includes other DNA sequences encoding the same CDR3. V was cut by 6 bases and J by 4 bases, with 10 bases left in between. Germline lookup yields CDR1 SQVTM and CDR2 ANQGSEA. This CDR3 region has 11 residues. Only Caucasian adults living in Nashville, Tennessee served as donors. As originally analysed: Junction-only sequences without quality scores were provided by ImmunoSEQ, so filtering was different. The repertoire was sequenced with immunoSEQ multiplex PCR; TCRdb's copy has only in-frame clones and lacks some. That table supplies the V and J calls and clone size; D and trimming were determined from the DNA. The sample lists about 1 million clones, more than 60% occurring once.

The material sequenced was memory CD4+ T cells sorted from blood. Subset denoted: CD45RA-negative fraction. The receptor was isolated from a man younger than 30 in good health. V gene TRBV29-1 combines with J gene TRBJ2-7; D gene ambiguous. Here the CDR3 reads CSVHTVYEQYF. The DNA of the CDR3 is TGCAGCGTCCATACAGTATACGAGCAGTACTTC.